The 25 T cell receptor beta chains below come from one sample, sequenced in a study of Ad26.COV2.S vaccination and SARS-CoV-2 variants. The protocol was immunoSEQ multiplex PCR, while the TCRdb copy is restricted to in-frame clones and leaves out a portion. This table has approximately 150,000 clones, about nine tenths appearing once. The sample here was peripheral blood, taken after recovery from COVID-19. These receptors were taken from a human donor who had recovered from COVID-19.

A single count supports this clone. CDR3 sequence: CASSPGIGNEQFF. The CDR3 DNA sequence: TGTGCCAGCAGCCCGGGAATCGGCAATGAGCAGTTCTTC. The chain recombines TRBV7-6 with TRBJ2-1; D is possibly TRBD2 (5 bases). The germline V gene encodes CDR1 SGHVS and CDR2 FNYEAQ. Trimming took off 5 bases at V and 6 bases at J, with 11 bases between the two ends. This CDR3 has 13 amino acids.

The chain uses TRBV30 and TRBJ1-1; D remains ambiguous. This CDR3 comprises 13 residues. V lost 3 bases to trimming and J lost 11 bases, with 19 bases between them. Looked up from germline, CDR1 is GTSNPN and CDR2 is SVGIG (reference sequence). DNA of the CDR3: TGTGCCTGGAGCCTGACCAACCTAGGCAGGGCTTTCTTT. It codes for CAWSLTNLGRAFF. Combining the CDR3 with reference TRBV30 and TRBJ1-1 gives the whole variable domain SQTIHQWPATLVQPVGSPLSLECTVEGTSNPNLYWYRQAAGRGLQLLFYSVGIGQISSEVPQNLSASRPQDRQFILSSKKLLLSDSGFYLCAWSLTNLGRAFFGQGTRLTVV.

This chain joins TRBV7-9 and TRBJ1-6; D is possibly TRBD1 (6 bases). CDR1 and CDR2 from the germline V gene are SEHNR and FQNEAQ (reference sequence). The CDR3 is made up of 14 amino acids. V was shortened by 1 base and J by 8 bases, with 9 bases between the two germline ends. Written as DNA, the CDR3 is TGTGCCAGCAGCTTAGAGGACAGTGATTCACCCCTCCACTTT. Its translation is CASSLEDSDSPLHF.

J is TRBJ1-1 and V is TRBV5-1; D is possibly TRBD1 (5 bases). The CDR3 is made up of 16 amino acids. Trimming pared 0 bases from V and 1 base from J, leaving 13 bases between. CDR1 and CDR2 (germline): SGHRS, YFSETQ. The CDR3: CASSLGISTGNTEAFF. The CDR3 DNA reads TGCGCCAGCAGCTTGGGGATAAGCACAGGGAACACTGAAGCTTTCTTT.

The chain joins TRBV5-1 to TRBJ2-5, with 7 bases identical to TRBD2. J was trimmed by 5 bases and V by 0 bases; bases with no gene match: 7. The CDR3 loop spans 15 amino acids. Germline values: CDR1 SGHRS, CDR2 YFSETQ. The CDR3 loop is CASSLDAGVLETQYF. CDR3 coding DNA: TGCGCCAGCAGCTTGGATGCGGGGGTTCTGGAGACCCAGTACTTC.

This clone was observed once. The V gene is TRBV7-2, the J gene TRBJ2-7; D is unresolved. Germline V gene data show CDR1 as SGHTA and CDR2 as FQGNSA. This CDR3 spans 14 amino acids. V was cut by 1 base and J by 0 bases, with 7 bases left in between. The CDR3 region has the DNA TGTGCCAGCAGCTTAGTACCCAGCTCCTACGAGCAGTACTTC. Translating gives CASSLVPSSYEQYF.

The chain links TRBV28 to TRBJ2-5, with D perhaps assigned TRBD1 or TRBD2 (5 bases each). Germline V gives CDR1 MDHEN, CDR2 SYDVKM. This CDR3 contains 13 residues. Trimming took 5 bases from V and 6 from J, leaving 13 bases between them. The CDR3: CASSPGPGKTQYF. The CDR3 coding sequence is TGTGCCAGCAGTCCGGGACCGGGGAAGACCCAGTACTTC.

The chain joins TRBV7-9 to TRBJ1-2; D gene ambiguous. The CDR3 loop spans 16 amino acids. The V gene's germline CDR1 is SEHNR and CDR2 FQNEAQ (reference sequence). The V and J ends lost 1 base and 4 bases respectively, with 16 bases between them. The CDR3: CASSLGWNERSYGYTF. The DNA for the CDR3 is TGTGCCAGCAGCTTAGGGTGGAATGAGCGAAGCTATGGCTACACCTTC.

The gene calls are TRBV28 and TRBJ1-1, with 10 bases that match TRBD1. The CDR3 totals 15 residues. V was pared by 3 bases and J by 5 bases, with 6 bases of the junction left unmatched. Germline-derived CDR1 and CDR2 are MDHEN and SYDVKM. The CDR3 nucleotides are TGTGCCAGCAGTTTTTCGGACAGGGGGGATACTGAAGCTTTCTTT. It is translated as CASSFSDRGDTEAFF.

This clone was detected only once. The gene calls are TRBV10-2 and TRBJ1-6; D is undetermined. Germline CDR1 is WSHSY and CDR2 is SAAADI. The germline V and J ends were trimmed by 0 bases and 10 bases, with 16 bases remaining between them. The CDR3 length is 16 residues. CDR3 bases: TGCGCCAGCAGTGAGTCCTTGAGGGAATGGCGCTCACCCCTCCACTTT. Its translation is CASSESLREWRSPLHF.

This chain connects TRBV30 to TRBJ1-6; tentatively, D is TRBD1 (6 bases). Germline V gives CDR1 GTSNPN, CDR2 SVGIG (reference sequence). V gave up 2 bases and J gave up 6 bases, with 14 bases separating them. This CDR3 region has 15 residues. The CDR3 reads CAWSPTQGPNSPLHF. The CDR3 DNA reads TGTGCCTGGAGTCCCACACAGGGCCCTAATTCACCCCTCCACTTT.

This chain connects TRBV7-2 to TRBJ1-2; D not certain. CDR1 and CDR2 from the germline V gene are SGHTA and FQGNSA. V was trimmed by 1 base and J by 8 bases, leaving 11 bases between them. This CDR3 has 13 amino acids. In DNA form, the CDR3 reads TGTGCCAGCAGCTTAGTTGGAGGCGTGGGCTACACCTTC. Translated: CASSLVGGVGYTF.

V and J are TRBV5-4 and TRBJ2-2, with D perhaps TRBD1 (7 bases). From germline, CDR1 is SGHNT and CDR2 YYREEE (reference sequence). CDR3 length: 17 residues. V was pared by 4 bases and J by 1 base, with 17 bases between. CDR3 coding DNA: TGTGCCAGCAGCCCCCTGGGGGGACAGAGGAACACCGGGGAGCTGTTTTTT. Its protein is CASSPLGGQRNTGELFF.

The J gene is TRBJ1-1, the V gene TRBV7-9, with 7 bases aligning to TRBD1. The CDR3 is 15 amino acids. The J segment lost 1 base and the V segment lost 2 bases, leaving 4 bases of the junction unmatched. Germline CDR1 is SEHNR and CDR2 is FQNEAQ (reference sequence). The CDR3 spells CASSLRQGKNTEAFF. The CDR3 DNA sequence: TGTGCCAGCAGCTTAAGACAGGGAAAGAACACTGAAGCTTTCTTT. The complete variable domain, with remaining parts taken from reference TRBV7-9 and TRBJ1-1, reads DTGVSQNPRHKITKRGQNVTFRCDPISEHNRLYWYRQTLGQGPEFLTYFQNEAQLEKSRLLSDRFSAERPKGSFSTLEIQRTEQGDSAMYLCASSLRQGKNTEAFFGQGTRLTVV.

The rearrangement joins TRBV6-2 or TRBV6-3 to TRBJ2-2; D is unclear. The germline V gene encodes CDR1 MNHEY and CDR2 SVGEGT. V lost 4 bases to trimming and J lost 0 bases, with 15 bases between them. The length of the CDR3 is 17 residues. CDR3 loop: CASSLQVKATNTGELFF. In nucleotides, the CDR3 is TGTGCCAGCAGTTTGCAAGTGAAAGCTACGAACACCGGGGAGCTGTTTTTT.

The chain employs TRBV27 and TRBJ1-4; 9 bases are shared with TRBD1. Germline trimming cut 6 bases from V and 3 bases from J; bases unmatched to any gene: 8. In germline, CDR1 is MNHEY, CDR2 SMNVEV (reference sequence). The CDR3 contains 16 residues. CDR3 residues: CASRPGTGIANEKLFF. Written as DNA, the CDR3 is TGTGCCAGCAGACCTGGGACAGGGATAGCTAATGAAAAACTGTTTTTT.

This clone occurred a few times. The CDR3 region is CASSSRTEETQYF. CDR3 bases: TGTGCCAGCAGCTCTAGGACAGAAGAGACCCAGTACTTC. V and J are TRBV11-3 and TRBJ2-5, with D perhaps matching TRBD1 (6 bases). Per the germline V gene, CDR1 is SGHNT and CDR2 is YENEEA. V lost 4 bases to trimming and J lost 3 bases, with 9 bases between them. CDR3 length: 13 amino acids.

DNA of the CDR3: TGTGCCAGCAGTGGTTTTTCAATGCCGAGAGAAGCTTTCTTT. Its translation: CASSGFSMPREAFF. V usage is TRBV27 and J usage is TRBJ1-1; D remains ambiguous. Trimming removed 5 bases from V and 8 bases from J, with 18 bases in between. Germline V gene lookup returns CDR1 MNHEY and CDR2 SMNVEV (reference sequence). The CDR3 contains 14 residues.

V and J are TRBV5-4 and TRBJ2-1, with TRBD2 matching 10 bases. The trim removed 7 bases at V and 2 bases at J, leaving 6 bases unmatched. Germline V lookup: CDR1 SGHNT, CDR2 YYREEE (reference sequence). The CDR3 has 15 amino acids. Here the CDR3 DNA reads TGTGCCAGCCGCACGCTAGCGGGGGCCTACAATGAGCAGTTCTTC. It yields the protein CASRTLAGAYNEQFF.

This clone came up many times. V usage is TRBV2 and J usage is TRBJ2-7; D might be TRBD2 (5 bases). CDR1 is SNHLY and CDR2 is FYNNEI in the germline V gene. V lost 6 bases and J 2 bases, leaving 8 bases between the germline ends. There are 12 residues in the CDR3. CDR3 DNA: TGTGCCAGCAGCCCCGGGACCTACGAGCAGTACTTC. Its translation is CASSPGTYEQYF.

The chain uses TRBV2 and TRBJ2-7; no clear D. Germline-derived CDR1 and CDR2 are SNHLY and FYNNEI. V shed 6 bases and J shed 1 base, with 7 bases lying between them. CDR3 length equals 12 residues. Here the CDR3 DNA reads TGTGCCAGCAGGGCATCGTCCTACGAGCAGTACTTC. Translating gives CASRASSYEQYF.

The CDR3 region is CASSINPTGGNEKLFF. As DNA, the CDR3 is TGTGCCAGCAGCATCAACCCGACAGGGGGAAATGAAAAACTGTTTTTT. The V and J genes are TRBV9 and TRBJ1-4, with TRBD1 identical over 9 bases. V shed 4 bases, J shed 5 bases, and the junction held 9 bases outside the gene matches. The length of the CDR3 is 16 residues. Germline assignment: CDR1 SGDLS and CDR2 YYNGEE.

The V gene is TRBV9, the J gene TRBJ2-2, with unresolved D. The V gene lost 4 bases and the J gene lost 1 base, with 14 bases spanning the gap. Germline V gene sequence: CDR1 SGDLS, CDR2 YYNGEE. CDR3 length: 16 amino acids. As DNA, the CDR3 is TGTGCCAGCAGCCCTTCAGTGGGCGAGAACACCGGGGAGCTGTTTTTT. Encoded protein: CASSPSVGENTGELFF.

V and J are TRBV2 and TRBJ1-1, with 9 bases matching TRBD1. Germline CDR1 and CDR2: SNHLY and FYNNEI. The V gene end was trimmed by 2 bases and the J gene end by 2 bases; junction bases not matched to a gene: 6. CDR3 length: 16 amino acids. CDR3 amino acids: CASSESGTGKNTEAFF. The CDR3 region has the DNA TGTGCCAGCAGTGAAAGCGGGACAGGGAAAAACACTGAAGCTTTCTTT. The complete variable domain, with remaining parts taken from reference TRBV2 and TRBJ1-1, reads EPEVTQTPSHQVTQMGQEVILRCVPISNHLYFYWYRQILGQKVEFLVSFYNNEISEKSEIFDDQFSVERPDGSNFTLKIRSTKLEDSAMYFCASSESGTGKNTEAFFGQGTRLTVV.

This clone was counted a single time. This rearrangement joins TRBV28 to TRBJ2-7; D gene ambiguous. The CDR3 sequence is 11 residues long. The germline gives CDR1 MDHEN, CDR2 SYDVKM. V dropped 8 bases and J dropped 7 bases, with 12 bases sitting between them. For the CDR3, the DNA is TGTGCCAGCTCTGGCGAGATGGAGCAGTACTTC. Protein sequence: CASSGEMEQYF.